These 9 T cell receptor beta chains were all obtained from the same sample, sequenced in a study of T-cell reconstitution after alpha-beta-depleted transplantation in children. A TCRbeta library incorporating unique molecular identifiers was prepared. In TCRdb, the PCR reads were re-called with MiXCR into one record per CDR3 protein. This table has over 550,000 distinct CDR3 sequences, 10% to 13% appearing once. The material sequenced was PBMCs from the stem cell graft donor, taken from the stem cell graft. The source is a human donor who donated a stem cell graft to a child with acute myeloid leukemia.

There are a few counts of this clonotype. CDR3 loop: CASSPRWGGLYEQYF. Written as DNA, the CDR3 is TGTGCCAGCAGCCCCCGCTGGGGGGGTCTCTACGAGCAGTACTTC. J is TRBJ2-7 and V is TRBV9; 7 bases agree with TRBD2. J gave up 3 bases and V 4 bases, and 10 bases lay outside the gene matches. Germline V gene sequence: CDR1 SGDLS, CDR2 YYNGEE. This CDR3 has 15 residues.

V usage is TRBV27 and J usage is TRBJ2-6; the match to TRBD1 covers 7 bases. J gave up 0 bases and V 6 bases, and 8 bases lay outside the gene matches. The CDR3 is 17 amino acids. Per germline, CDR1 MNHEY and CDR2 SMNVEV (reference sequence). The CDR3 loop reads CASSMTGSFSGANVLTF. CDR3 coding DNA: TGTGCCAGCAGCATGACAGGGTCCTTCTCTGGGGCCAACGTCCTGACTTTC.

CDR3 sequence: CASIPPAVTDTQYF. For the CDR3, the DNA is TGTGCCAGCATCCCCCCGGCGGTCACAGATACGCAGTATTTT. The chain employs TRBV7-2 and TRBJ2-3; D gene uncertain. CDR1 SGHTA and CDR2 FQGNSA come from the germline V gene. V gave up 7 bases and J gave up 2 bases, with 13 bases separating them. This CDR3 is built from 14 residues.

The DNA for the CDR3 is TGTGCCAGCAGCCGGGGGTCAGGGAAAGAGACCCAGTACTTC. This gives the protein CASSRGSGKETQYF. This sequence joins TRBV7-2 and TRBJ2-5; D is perhaps TRBD2 (6 bases). This CDR3 contains 14 residues. Germline lookup yields CDR1 SGHTA and CDR2 FQGNSA. The V and J ends lost 5 bases and 3 bases respectively, with 13 bases between them.

This clonotype was seen ten or more times. V gene TRBV28 combines with J gene TRBJ1-2; no reliable D call. V lost 4 bases and J lost 4, with 13 bases in between. This CDR3 contains 14 residues. The germline V gene encodes CDR1 MDHEN and CDR2 SYDVKM. The CDR3 sequence is CASSSPTVLYGYTF. The CDR3 DNA reads as TGTGCCAGCAGTTCCCCGACGGTTCTCTATGGCTACACCTTC.

This clonotype was seen at least ten times. The genes are TRBV5-1 and TRBJ2-1; 8 positions match TRBD2. The CDR3 loop spans 13 amino acids. Germline CDR1 SGHRS, CDR2 YFSETQ. Trimming at V came to 5 bases and at J to 4 bases, leaving 2 bases not matched to a gene. The CDR3 DNA sequence: TGCGCCAGCAGTCGGGAGGGTTACAATGAGCAGTTCTTC. It codes for CASSREGYNEQFF. The whole variable domain, filled in from reference TRBV5-1 and TRBJ2-1, reads KAGVTQTPRYLIKTRGQQVTLSCSPISGHRSVSWYQQTPGQGLQFLFEYFSETQRNKGNFPGRFSGRQFSNSRSEMNVSTLELGDSALYLCASSREGYNEQFFGPGTRLTVL.

This clonotype was observed at least ten times. The chain carries TRBV18 and TRBJ2-7, with a weak D call TRBD1 (6 bases). Germline lookup yields CDR1 KGHSH and CDR2 LQKENI. The CDR3 is made up of 13 amino acids. V lost 6 bases and J lost 3, with 12 bases in between. The CDR3 DNA sequence: TGTGCCAGCTCGCTTAAACAGGGCTACGAGCAGTACTTC. This sequence encodes CASSLKQGYEQYF.

This clonotype was seen at least ten times. This chain joins TRBV6-5 and TRBJ1-5; D possibly corresponds to TRBD1 (6 bases). The V and J ends lost 6 bases and 5 bases respectively, with 17 bases between them. The germline gives CDR1 MNHEY, CDR2 SVGAGI. The CDR3 loop spans 15 amino acids. CDR3 region: CASSSAGTNYQPQHF. The CDR3, as DNA: TGTGCCAGCAGCTCCGCCGGGACAAACTATCAGCCCCAGCATTTT.

This clonotype was detected ten times or more. The genes are TRBV2 and TRBJ2-2; the D gene is possibly TRBD2 (6 bases). Trimming shortened V by 5 bases and J by 0 bases, and 13 bases separated the two germline ends. Per germline, CDR1 SNHLY and CDR2 FYNNEI. The CDR3 spans 16 residues. CDR3 nucleotide sequence: TGTGCCAGCAGTTACATGGGACTTCCGAACACCGGGGAGCTGTTTTTT. Translated, it gives CASSYMGLPNTGELFF.